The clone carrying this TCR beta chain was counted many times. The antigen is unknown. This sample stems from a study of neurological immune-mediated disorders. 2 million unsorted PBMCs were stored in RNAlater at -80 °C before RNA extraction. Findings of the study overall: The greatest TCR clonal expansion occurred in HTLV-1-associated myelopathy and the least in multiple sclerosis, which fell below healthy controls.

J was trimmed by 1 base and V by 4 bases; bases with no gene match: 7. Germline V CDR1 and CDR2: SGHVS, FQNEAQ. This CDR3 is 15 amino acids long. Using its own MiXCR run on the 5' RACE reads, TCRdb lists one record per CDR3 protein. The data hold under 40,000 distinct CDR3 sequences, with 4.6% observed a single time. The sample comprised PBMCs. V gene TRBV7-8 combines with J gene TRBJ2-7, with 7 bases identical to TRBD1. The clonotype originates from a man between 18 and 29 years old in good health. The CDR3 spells CASSSKQGPSYEQYF. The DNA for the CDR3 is TGTGCCAGCAGCTCGAAACAGGGGCCTTCCTACGAGCAGTACTTC. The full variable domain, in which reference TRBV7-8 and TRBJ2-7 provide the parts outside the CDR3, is GAGVSQSPRYKVAKRGQDVALRCDPISGHVSLFWYQQALGQGPEFLTYFQNEAQLDKSGLPSDRFFAERPEGSVSTLKIQRTQQEDSAVYLCASSSKQGPSYEQYFGPGTRLTVT.